This T cell receptor beta chain is drawn from a study of vaccination and CD4 T cells after COVID-19. Study-wide context: Each individual in the study obtained two doses of BNT162b2 or mRNA-1273 vaccine.

Oncomine TCR Beta short-read sequencing was applied to DNA from cultured CD4+ T cells. Genomic DNA was extracted from cultured CD4+ T cells. TCRdb analysed the PCR reads with MiXCR anew, one entry per CDR3 protein. The data hold 7,600 or so distinct CDR3 sequences, with roughly 23% observed a single time. This clonotype appeared many times. Its target is not known. Noted treatment: roughly ten-day PBMC culture with coronavirus spike peptide pools or control peptides (ViraFEST assay). The material sequenced was CD4+ T cells from blood, cultured in vitro, taken after SARS-CoV-2 vaccination. This receptor was taken from a human donor who had recovered from COVID-19.

The CDR3 DNA reads TGTGCCAGCAGAAGAGAGGCCTACGAGCAGTACTTC. It codes for CASRREAYEQYF. The chain has TRBV7-2 and TRBJ2-7; D call uncertain. The CDR3 runs to 12 residues. The V gene lost 6 bases and the J gene lost 2 bases, with 8 bases spanning the gap. In germline, CDR1 is SGHTA, CDR2 FQGNSA. Filled out from reference TRBV7-2 and TRBJ2-7, the complete variable domain reads GAGVSQSPSNKVTEKGKDVELRCDPISGHTALYWYRQSLGQGLEFLIYFQGNSAPDKSGLPSDRFSAERTGGSVSTLTIQRTQQEDSAVYLCASRREAYEQYFGPGTRLTVT.